The clone carrying this TCR beta chain was picked up a small number of times. What it binds is not known. The time point was: week 47, end of study. Each vaccine dose was 300 ug of mutant IDH1 20-mer peptide, with topical imiquimod. The record originates from a study of a mutant IDH1 vaccine in newly diagnosed glioma. The method was immunoSEQ multiplex PCR; TCRdb's version includes in-frame clones alone and lacks a portion of them. Among approximately 50,000 clones, less than 85% were seen once, and the ten largest hold 4% to 5.5%. V lost 0 bases and J 7 bases, leaving 10 bases between the germline ends. There are 14 residues in the CDR3. Germline CDR1 SGHRS, CDR2 YFSETQ.

The receptor comes from a woman in her forties with glioma. Some clones in this sample may be carry-over from other donors' samples. V and J are TRBV5-1 and TRBJ1-4; no firm D call. Sequenced material: PBMCs, taken from a glioma patient whose treatment included an IDH1 peptide vaccine. CDR3 DNA: TGCGCCAGCAGCTTGGGGGGTTCCGGTGAAAAACTGTTTTTT. Translated: CASSLGGSGEKLFF. Full variable domain (rest looked up from reference TRBV5-1 and TRBJ1-4): KAGVTQTPRYLIKTRGQQVTLSCSPISGHRSVSWYQQTPGQGLQFLFEYFSETQRNKGNFPGRFSGRQFSNSRSEMNVSTLELGDSALYLCASSLGGSGEKLFFGSGTQLSVL.